A single sample gave rise to the 12 T cell receptor beta chains below, sequenced in a study of T cell responses to AZD1222 COVID-19 vaccine. The method was immunoSEQ multiplex PCR; TCRdb's version includes in-frame clones alone and lacks a portion of them. The sample lists 120,000 to 150,000 clones; around 88% were seen once. The source was peripheral blood, collected on day 0 of AZD1222 vaccination. These receptors were taken from an adult in good health.

The chain employs TRBV18 and TRBJ1-3; weak D call: TRBD1 (5 bases). V was clipped by 2 bases and J by 4 bases, with 18 bases between them. Germline V gene lookup returns CDR1 KGHSH and CDR2 LQKENI. The CDR3 runs 17 residues. CDR3 amino acids: CASSPSSTGPGGNTIYF. The CDR3, as DNA: TGTGCCAGCTCACCAAGCTCTACAGGACCGGGGGGAAACACCATATATTTT. Using reference TRBV18 and TRBJ1-3 for the parts outside the CDR3, the full variable domain is NAGVMQNPRHLVRRRGQEARLRCSPMKGHSHVYWYRQLPEEGLKFMVYLQKENIIDESGMPKERFSAEFPKEGPSILRIQQVVRGDSAAYFCASSPSSTGPGGNTIYFGEGSWLTVV.

The chain links TRBV4-2 to TRBJ2-4; D perhaps matches TRBD1 (6 bases). Between the trimmed V and J ends, which lost 0 bases and 2 bases, there was a span of 14 bases. Germline assignment: CDR1 LGHNA and CDR2 YNFKEQ. The CDR3 is 17 amino acids. The DNA for the CDR3 is TGTGCCAGCAGCCAAGATCACCCCACAGGGTCCAAAAACATTCAGTACTTC. This codes for CASSQDHPTGSKNIQYF.

The chain joins TRBV7-9 to TRBJ1-2, with no clear D. The germline V and J ends were trimmed by 4 bases and 6 bases, with 9 bases remaining between them. CDR3 length: 12 residues. Germline CDR1 SEHNR, CDR2 FQNEAQ (reference sequence). The CDR3: CASSSDIHGYTF. CDR3 nucleotide sequence: TGTGCCAGCAGCTCAGACATCCATGGCTACACCTTC.

The V call is TRBV7-9, the J call TRBJ1-2; the match to TRBD1 covers 8 bases. The trim removed 5 bases at V and 8 bases at J, leaving 10 bases unmatched. The CDR3 is 14 amino acids. Germline lookup yields CDR1 SEHNR and CDR2 FQNEAQ (reference sequence). DNA of the CDR3: TGTGCCAGCAGCAAACCGACAGGGGTGGTCGGCTACACCTTC. It is translated as CASSKPTGVVGYTF.

This clone has only one observation. The gene calls are TRBV6-5 and TRBJ1-4, with D perhaps matching TRBD1 (5 bases). The CDR3 is 16 residues long. V lost 0 bases and J lost 1, with 9 bases in between. Germline values: CDR1 MNHEY, CDR2 SVGAGI. CDR3 bases: TGTGCCAGCAGTTACTCGCACGGGGGAACTAATGAAAAACTGTTTTTT. It translates to CASSYSHGGTNEKLFF.

The chain couples TRBV5-1 to TRBJ2-3; D call uncertain. With 0 bases removed from V and 2 bases from J, the gap between germline ends came to 7 bases. Germline V gene sequence: CDR1 SGHRS, CDR2 YFSETQ. The CDR3 is made up of 14 amino acids. The CDR3 spells CASSLEWDTDTQYF. As DNA, the CDR3 is TGCGCCAGCAGCTTGGAATGGGACACAGATACGCAGTATTTT.

This clone was observed a few times. The V call is TRBV23-1, the J call TRBJ1-1, with 7 bases matching TRBD1. TRBV23-1 is an ORF, with its function uncertain. With 2 bases clipped from V and 0 bases from J, the junction kept 9 bases outside the gene matches. CDR3 size: 17 residues. CDR3 bases: TGCGCCAGCAGTCAAGTCGTTCCGACAGGGCTGAACACTGAAGCTTTCTTT. It codes for CASSQVVPTGLNTEAFF.

The rearrangement uses TRBV9 and TRBJ1-4, with D maybe TRBD1 (5 bases). The germline gives CDR1 SGDLS, CDR2 YYNGEE. V was pared by 0 bases and J by 7 bases, with 13 bases between. CDR3 length equals 15 residues. The DNA for the CDR3 is TGTGCCAGCAGCGTAGATGACAGATCGGGTGAAAAACTGTTTTTT. Amino acid sequence: CASSVDDRSGEKLFF.

The chain couples TRBV30 to TRBJ1-4, with TRBD1 as a possible D gene (6 bases). The CDR3 consists of 17 residues. Germline V gene sequence: CDR1 GTSNPN, CDR2 SVGIG (reference sequence). V lost 4 bases, J lost 3 bases, and 21 bases lay in between. CDR3 region: CAWMAKGVVEANEKLFF. The CDR3, as DNA: TGTGCCTGGATGGCGAAGGGGGTTGTGGAGGCTAATGAAAAACTGTTTTTT.

This clone was seen a single time. Other DNA sequences from this sample encode an identical CDR3 as well. The rearrangement uses TRBV30 and TRBJ1-1; TRBD1 aligns across 7 bases. Germline CDR1 is GTSNPN and CDR2 is SVGIG (reference sequence). V was clipped by 0 bases and J by 3 bases; unmatched bases: 1. This CDR3 contains 13 residues. The chain's CDR3 is CAWSVQGDTEAFF. CDR3 nucleotides: TGTGCCTGGAGTGTGCAGGGGGACACTGAAGCTTTCTTT.

This rearrangement joins TRBV18 to TRBJ2-1, with D possibly being TRBD1 or TRBD2 (5 bases each). V gave up 2 bases and J gave up 4 bases, with 6 bases separating them. Germline values: CDR1 KGHSH, CDR2 LQKENI. The length of the CDR3 is 13 residues. This CDR3 reads CASSPGGYNEQFF. DNA of the CDR3: TGTGCCAGCTCACCAGGGGGTTACAATGAGCAGTTCTTC.

This sequence joins TRBV5-1 and TRBJ2-1; 8 bases match TRBD1. CDR1 is SGHRS, CDR2 YFSETQ, per germline. The ends lost 4 bases at V and 9 bases at J; junction bases unmatched: 3. This CDR3 has 12 amino acids. The CDR3 loop reads CASSQDRAEQFF. The CDR3 region has the DNA TGCGCCAGCAGCCAGGACAGGGCTGAGCAGTTCTTC. Variable domain in full (rest from reference TRBV5-1 and TRBJ2-1): KAGVTQTPRYLIKTRGQQVTLSCSPISGHRSVSWYQQTPGQGLQFLFEYFSETQRNKGNFPGRFSGRQFSNSRSEMNVSTLELGDSALYLCASSQDRAEQFFGPGTRLTVL.